What follows is one T cell receptor (beta chain) and its context. Its antigen has not been determined. No base quality information exists; no much larger clone differs at one position. In total, 500 to 700 healthy bone marrow donors made up the cohort. Cohort members were all nominally healthy when sampled, although unrecorded immune exposures were likely present. The donor was CMV seronegative and was included in the group of under 450 seronegative cohort members. Every donor gave a peripheral blood sample, and the peripheral blood mononuclear cells from that sample were used for TCR beta sequencing. Genomic DNA was extracted from the blood cell samples with the Qiagen DNeasy Blood Extraction Kit. This sample is part of a study of cytomegalovirus exposure and HLA in healthy donors (TCRdb year 2017). Study-level background: An earlier analysis of some 600 of the donors reported over 250 Gb of sequence data and 95 million to 120 million unique TCR beta sequences obtained from about 179 million T cells. Approximately 310 gigabases of sequencing data and approximately 93 million unique TCR sequences were included in an early release covering several hundred HLA-typed donors. Of the roughly 400 genotyped donors, over 65% fell in the genetic ancestry cluster associated with self-reported Caucasian donors. The study aimed to test whether signatures of past pathogen exposure could be identified by cataloging public T cell receptors. The study used immunosequencing to profile the T cell repertoires of 666 subjects and linked those repertoires to cytomegalovirus serostatus. Besides the first cohort of 666 subjects, a separate validation cohort made up of roughly 120 different subjects was used. High-throughput TCR immunosequencing, statistical association of individual TCRs with disease status, and machine learning were combined to predict cytomegalovirus infection status. To study patterns of TCR occurrence, a later analysis re-analyzed previously published TCR beta repertoires from more than 550 donors and added high-resolution HLA genotyping. Rather than drawing on any new phenotypic data, the later analysis identified candidate immune exposures from TCR beta sequences and the way those sequences occurred across donors. An earlier analysis of around 540 of the donors applied high-throughput TCR beta sequencing to assess whether each TCR beta V gene segment acted as functional or pseudogenic. Donor age, sex, ethnicity and CMV serostatus were collected together with the repertoire data. A later genetic analysis took genome-wide SNP genotypes for about 55% of the roughly 670 donors and used that subset as a discovery cohort. All discovery cohort repertoires had been generated using a single sequencing platform. Both class I and class II loci were covered by HLA typing, at four-digit resolution. Typing coverage varied by locus: about 629-630 donors for A, B, C, DRB1 and DQB1; approximately 500 for DQA1; over 600 for DPA1; around 490 for DPB1. Because of strong linkage in the cohort, roughly five DR-DQ haplotypes were treated as single units for association and clustering. Among some 400 genotyped donors of the cohort, an average of around 240,000 unique TCR beta nucleotide sequences was sequenced per donor, of which about 18% were non-productive. The research as a whole found: Because HLA typing was unavailable for some donors at each locus, only the typed subset was used in association tests. The cohort was sequenced for TCR beta chains only, and without alpha or paired-chain data the features that could be detected were limited. Most TCR sequences were seen in very few donors, while some public TCRs were found in many individuals. Compared with equally common non-associated chains, HLA-associated TCR beta chains in a later analysis were more clonally expanded and had lower generation probabilities. The authors suggested that the approach could potentially be extended to other disease states and immunological phenotypes. The presence/absence analyses assumed that sequencing depth was roughly uniform across donors, and that assumption may not be true. A later genetic analysis associated a missense DCLRE1C variant with V-gene and J-gene trimming of TCR beta chains, and an independent cohort replicated the association. A further reported finding was that TCR beta sequences accurately predicted the HLA-A and HLA-B alleles for most subjects in the first cohort. The study listed 170 or so TCR beta chains as associated with cytomegalovirus. The sequencing pipeline was judged likely to have produced a cluster of highly shared sequence variants as a technical artifact. An earlier analysis of approximately 600 of the donors showed that most TCR beta V segments appeared in productive rearrangements either about 90% or about 30% of the time, which broadly matched IMGT annotations. The classifier was reported to diagnose cytomegalovirus status with high specificity and sensitivity in both the original cohort and the validation cohort. A few of the identified cytomegalovirus-associated TCR beta chains were confirmed in vitro to be specific for cytomegalovirus antigens. According to a later genetic analysis, donors in an Asian-associated ancestry cluster had fewer N-insertions in productive TCRs than the roughly 700-donor mean. Linkage disequilibrium might explain the correlated functional status among segregating V segments, but an unknown experimental factor could not be ruled out. Immune exposure information for the cohort was limited to CMV serostatus. A later analysis associated 15,000 to 20,000 TCR beta sequences with specific HLA alleles at a false discovery rate of 0.05. Approximately 18 rarely observed V segments, including chromosome 9 orphons, were excluded from the earlier analysis of approximately 500 of the donors because counts were too low. Assigning TCR associations to individual alleles was difficult when HLA alleles, especially DR and DQ, strongly co-occurred. According to a later analysis, parvovirus B19, influenza, CMV and Epstein-Barr virus appeared linked to several top co-occurrence clusters. In a later analysis, most CMV-associated TCR beta chains were found to appear HLA-restricted, with HLA associations seemingly driven largely by CMV exposure. A later analysis found that TCR association rates varied across HLA loci, with DRB1 alleles showing the most associated TCRs and HLA-C alleles the fewest.

The library was obtained by the immunoSEQ multiplex PCR assay. A mixture of 60 forward primers for TCR Vbeta segments and 13 reverse primers for TCR Jbeta segments was used in the multiplex PCR. A multiplex PCR assay on genomic DNA amplified the CDR3 region of rearranged TCR beta genes. Amplified TCR beta libraries were sequenced as 87-base-pair reads on the Illumina HiSeq System. The authors' analysis ran thus. A later analysis counted about 80 million unique TCR beta chains across the 500 to 850 repertoires, and some 12 million of these chains were shared by at least two donors. Raw reads were error-corrected and collapsed into unique sequences by a nearest-neighbor algorithm in which closely related sequences were merged to remove PCR and sequencing errors. CDR3 sequences were aligned to IMGT reference sequences to assign V, D and J gene segments. For a sequence to be retained, at least a six-nucleotide match to both a V gene segment and a J gene segment was required. Rearrangements were classified as productive when the CDR3 lacked stop codons and remained in frame with V and J, and all other rearrangements were classified as non-productive. Following IMGT convention, CDR3 was defined as the stretch from the second conserved V-encoded cysteine to the conserved J-encoded phenylalanine. The earlier analysis of 587 of the donors excluded sequences that lacked an unambiguous match to a single V gene segment. In an earlier analysis of 450 to 750 of the donors, a V segment was called functional when productive rearrangements were above 56.7%, and segregating when the standard deviation between donors exceeded 5%. To diagnose cytomegalovirus status from the catalog of TCR beta chain sequences, a statistical classification framework was built. A later analysis assigned V and J genes by comparing TCR nucleotide sequences with IMGT/GENE-DB human TR gene sequences. A later analysis assigned CDR3 sequences and most-parsimonious VDJ recombination scenarios with the TCRdist pipeline. In a later analysis, each TCR beta chain was defined by its CDR3 amino acid sequence together with its V-gene family, and reads lacking a unique V-gene family were excluded. To address suspected cross-contamination and a sequencing artifact, a later analysis removed around 600 highly shared, low-generation-probability nucleotide sequences. In a later analysis, a clonal expansion index for each public chain was calculated from normalized within-repertoire ranks of inferred template counts. A later analysis computed generation probabilities with a VDJ recombination model fitted to out-of-frame rearrangements, and checked the results against IGoR. Hypergeometric tests were used in a later analysis to score TCR-TCR, TCR-HLA and TCR-CMV co-occurrence, with a repertoire-size bias correction applied to the TCR pairs. A later analysis estimated false discovery rates by permuting HLA or CMV assignments 20 times. In a later analysis, co-occurring TCRs were grouped using DBSCAN, with TCRdist sequence similarity added in when clustering inside HLA-allele-positive subsets. Co-occurrence clustering excluded repertoires with fewer than 30,000 or more than 120,000 public chains, plus five with anomalous nucleotide sharing. This is the immuneACCESS table as TCRdb keeps it, with only in-frame sequences that have V and J called. A part of the clones is gone; compared with another copy, unresolved V genes explain less than half, and the rest is unexplained. That table supplies the V and J calls and clone size; D and trimming were determined from the DNA. In all, the sample holds more than 90,000 clones, and 78% of those were seen once. Together, the top ten hold about 0.71% of the sample.

The sequence was obtained from a woman aged 60-75 years in good health and CMV-seronegative. Sequencing was carried out using PBMCs.

The nucleotides read TGTGCCAGCTCACCCCAGGCTAAATTTGAAAAACTGTTTTTT. Translated, this gives CASSPQAKFEKLFF. The V and J segments used are TRBV18 and TRBJ1-4; too little of a D gene remains to name it. The CDR3 goes from the cysteine to the phenylalanine over 14 residues. Solely the CDR3 DNA is kept, with 42 bases framed from the first base. A distance of 12 bases separates the germline ends of V and J, which lose 3 bases and 7 bases respectively. Reading the germline V gene gives CDR1 KGHSH and CDR2 LQKENI.